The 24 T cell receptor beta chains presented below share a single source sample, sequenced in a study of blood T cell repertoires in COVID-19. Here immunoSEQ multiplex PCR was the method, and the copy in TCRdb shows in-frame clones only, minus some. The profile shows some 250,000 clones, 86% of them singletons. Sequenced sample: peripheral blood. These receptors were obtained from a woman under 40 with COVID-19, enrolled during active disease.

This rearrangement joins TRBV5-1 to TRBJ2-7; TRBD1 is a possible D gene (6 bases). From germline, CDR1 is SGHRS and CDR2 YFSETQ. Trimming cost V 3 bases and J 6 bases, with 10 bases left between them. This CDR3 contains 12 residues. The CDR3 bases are TGCGCCAGCAGCTCACAGGGTACCGAGCAGTACTTC. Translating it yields CASSSQGTEQYF.

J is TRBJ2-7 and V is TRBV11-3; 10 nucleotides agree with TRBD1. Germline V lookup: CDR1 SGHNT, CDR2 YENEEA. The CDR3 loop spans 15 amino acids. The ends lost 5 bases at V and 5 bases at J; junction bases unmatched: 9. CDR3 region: CASSQGQGSNNEQYF. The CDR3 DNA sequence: TGTGCCAGCAGCCAGGGACAGGGGTCTAATAACGAGCAGTACTTC. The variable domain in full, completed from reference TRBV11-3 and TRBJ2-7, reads EAGVVQSPRYKIIEKKQPVAFWCNPISGHNTLYWYLQNLGQGPELLIRYENEEAVDDSQLPKDRFSAERLKGVDSTLKIQPAELGDSAVYLCASSQGQGSNNEQYFGPGTRLTVT.

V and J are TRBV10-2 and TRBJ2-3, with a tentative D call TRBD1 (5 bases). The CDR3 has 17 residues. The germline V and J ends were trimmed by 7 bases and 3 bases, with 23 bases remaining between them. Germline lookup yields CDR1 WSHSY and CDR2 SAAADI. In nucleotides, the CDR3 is TGCGCCAGCACCCCCCCCACAGGAGATCTTACTACAGATACGCAGTATTTT. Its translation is CASTPPTGDLTTDTQYF.

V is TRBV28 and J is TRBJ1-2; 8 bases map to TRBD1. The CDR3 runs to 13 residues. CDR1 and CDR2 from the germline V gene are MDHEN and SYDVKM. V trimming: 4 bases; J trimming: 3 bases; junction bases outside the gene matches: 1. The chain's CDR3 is CASSYRGDYGYTF. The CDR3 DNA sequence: TGTGCCAGCAGTTACAGGGGGGACTATGGCTACACCTTC.

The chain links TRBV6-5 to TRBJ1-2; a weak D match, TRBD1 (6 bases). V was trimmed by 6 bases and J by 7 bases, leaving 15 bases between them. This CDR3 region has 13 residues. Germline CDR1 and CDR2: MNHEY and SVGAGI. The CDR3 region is CASSADRSSGYTF. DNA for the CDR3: TGTGCCAGCAGCGCTGACAGGTCTTCTGGCTACACCTTC.

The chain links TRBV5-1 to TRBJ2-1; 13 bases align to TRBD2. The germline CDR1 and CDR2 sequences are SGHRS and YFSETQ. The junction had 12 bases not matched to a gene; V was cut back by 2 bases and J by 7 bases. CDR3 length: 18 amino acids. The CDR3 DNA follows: TGCGCCAGCAGCTTCAGCCTCCCGGGACTAGCGGGGAGTAATGAGCAGTTCTTC. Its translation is CASSFSLPGLAGSNEQFF.

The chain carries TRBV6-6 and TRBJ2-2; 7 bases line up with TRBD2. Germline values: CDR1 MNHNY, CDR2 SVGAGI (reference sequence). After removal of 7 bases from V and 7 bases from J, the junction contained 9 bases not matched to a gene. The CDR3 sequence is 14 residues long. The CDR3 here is CASKPTSRNGELFF. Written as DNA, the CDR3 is TGTGCCAGCAAACCGACTAGCCGGAACGGGGAGCTGTTTTTT.

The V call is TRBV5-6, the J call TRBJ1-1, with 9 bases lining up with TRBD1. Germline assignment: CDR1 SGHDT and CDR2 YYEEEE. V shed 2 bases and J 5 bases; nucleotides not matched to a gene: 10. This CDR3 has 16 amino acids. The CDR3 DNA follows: TGTGCCAGCAGCTTCCTAACAGGGGGCGGTGGTACTGAAGCTTTCTTT. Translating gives CASSFLTGGGGTEAFF.

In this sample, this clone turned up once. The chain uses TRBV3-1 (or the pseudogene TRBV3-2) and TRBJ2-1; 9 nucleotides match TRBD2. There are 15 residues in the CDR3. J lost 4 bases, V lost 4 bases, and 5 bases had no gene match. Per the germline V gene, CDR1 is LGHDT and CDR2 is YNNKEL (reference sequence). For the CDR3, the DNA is TGTGCCAGCAGCCCCAGACTAGCGGCTTACAATGAGCAGTTCTTC. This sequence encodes CASSPRLAAYNEQFF.

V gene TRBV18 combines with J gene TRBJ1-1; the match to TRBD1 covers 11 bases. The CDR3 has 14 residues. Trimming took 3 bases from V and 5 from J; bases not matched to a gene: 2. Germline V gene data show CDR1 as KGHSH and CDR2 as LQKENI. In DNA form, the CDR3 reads TGTGCCAGCTCACCCTGGGACAGGGGGACTGAAGCTTTCTTT. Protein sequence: CASSPWDRGTEAFF.

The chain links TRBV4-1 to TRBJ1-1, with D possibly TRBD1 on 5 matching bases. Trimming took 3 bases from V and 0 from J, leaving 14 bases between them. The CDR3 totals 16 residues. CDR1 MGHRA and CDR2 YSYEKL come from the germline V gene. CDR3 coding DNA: TGCGCCAGCAGCCACCCTAGGGGTGTTATGAACACTGAAGCTTTCTTT. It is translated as CASSHPRGVMNTEAFF.

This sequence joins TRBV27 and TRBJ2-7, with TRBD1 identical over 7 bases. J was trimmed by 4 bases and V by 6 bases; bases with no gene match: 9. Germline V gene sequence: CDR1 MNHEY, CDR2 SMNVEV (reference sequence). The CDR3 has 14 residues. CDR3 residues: CASRPPGQPYEQYF. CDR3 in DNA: TGTGCCAGCAGGCCGCCGGGACAGCCTTACGAGCAGTACTTC.

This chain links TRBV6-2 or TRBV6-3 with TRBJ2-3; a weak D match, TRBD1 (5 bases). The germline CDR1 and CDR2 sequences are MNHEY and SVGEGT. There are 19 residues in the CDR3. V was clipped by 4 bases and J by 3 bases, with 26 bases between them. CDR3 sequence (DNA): TGTGCCAGCAGTTTCCCCCCAGTGGGGCCTATGAGATCGACAGATACGCAGTATTTT. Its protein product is CASSFPPVGPMRSTDTQYF.

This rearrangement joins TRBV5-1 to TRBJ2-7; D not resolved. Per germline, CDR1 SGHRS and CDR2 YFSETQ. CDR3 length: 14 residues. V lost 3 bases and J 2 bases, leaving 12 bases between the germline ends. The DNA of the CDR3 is TGCGCCAGCAGCTCCCCAGAGGCCCCCTACGAGCAGTACTTC. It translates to CASSSPEAPYEQYF.

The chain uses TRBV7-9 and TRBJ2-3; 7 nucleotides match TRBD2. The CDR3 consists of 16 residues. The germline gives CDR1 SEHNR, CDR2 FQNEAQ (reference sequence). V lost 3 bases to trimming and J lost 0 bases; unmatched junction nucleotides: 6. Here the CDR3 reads CASSLRREPSTDTQYF. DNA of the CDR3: TGTGCCAGCAGCTTGCGGCGGGAGCCCAGCACAGATACGCAGTATTTT.

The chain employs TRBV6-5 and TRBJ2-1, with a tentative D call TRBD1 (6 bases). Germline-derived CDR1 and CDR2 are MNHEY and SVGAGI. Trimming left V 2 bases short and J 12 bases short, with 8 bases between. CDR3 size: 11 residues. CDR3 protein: CASSYGTTQFF. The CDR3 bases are TGTGCCAGCAGTTACGGGACAACGCAGTTCTTC.

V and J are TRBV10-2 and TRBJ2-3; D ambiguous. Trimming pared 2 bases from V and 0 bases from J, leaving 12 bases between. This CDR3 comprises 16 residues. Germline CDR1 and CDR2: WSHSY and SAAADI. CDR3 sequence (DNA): TGCGCCAGCAGTGAGATCGGGTACTCTAGCACAGATACGCAGTATTTT. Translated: CASSEIGYSSTDTQYF.

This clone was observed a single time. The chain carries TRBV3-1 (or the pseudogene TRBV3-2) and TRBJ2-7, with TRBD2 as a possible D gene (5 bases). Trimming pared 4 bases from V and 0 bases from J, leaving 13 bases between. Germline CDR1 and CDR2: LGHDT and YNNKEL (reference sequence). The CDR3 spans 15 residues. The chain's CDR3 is CASSRRASSSYEQYF. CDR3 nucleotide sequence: TGTGCCAGCAGCCGGCGGGCGTCGAGCTCCTACGAGCAGTACTTC.

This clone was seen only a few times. The CDR3 sequence: CASSPLGTSGGLGQFF. The DNA for the CDR3 is TGTGCCAGCAGCCCCCTCGGGACTAGCGGGGGCCTTGGGCAGTTCTTC. V is TRBV14 and J is TRBJ2-1; 14 bases are a match to TRBD2. The germline gives CDR1 SGHDN, CDR2 FVKESK. CDR3 size: 16 residues. Trimming removed 4 bases from V and 12 bases from J; junction bases left unmatched: 11.

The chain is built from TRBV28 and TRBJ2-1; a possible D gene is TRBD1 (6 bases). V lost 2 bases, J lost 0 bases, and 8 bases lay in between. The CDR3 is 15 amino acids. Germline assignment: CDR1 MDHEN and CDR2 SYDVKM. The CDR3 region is CASSLGTPSYNEQFF. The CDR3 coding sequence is TGTGCCAGCAGTTTAGGGACACCCTCCTACAATGAGCAGTTCTTC.

The CDR3 loop is CASSLRTGGVSGLYEQYF. The CDR3, as DNA: TGTGCCAGCAGTTTAAGGACAGGGGGAGTTTCTGGTCTCTACGAGCAGTACTTC. The chain employs TRBV27 and TRBJ2-7, with 10 nucleotides matching TRBD1. The CDR3 is 18 amino acids. The germline V gene has CDR1 MNHEY and CDR2 SMNVEV (reference sequence). The trim removed 2 bases at V and 3 bases at J, leaving 13 bases unmatched.

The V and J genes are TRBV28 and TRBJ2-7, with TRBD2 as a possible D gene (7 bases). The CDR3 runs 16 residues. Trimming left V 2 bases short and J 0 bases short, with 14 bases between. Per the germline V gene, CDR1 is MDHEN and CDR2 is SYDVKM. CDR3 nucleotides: TGTGCCAGCAGTTTAAGGGGCGGGGGCGCCTCCTACGAGCAGTACTTC. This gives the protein CASSLRGGGASYEQYF. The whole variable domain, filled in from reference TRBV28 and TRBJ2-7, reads DVKVTQSSRYLVKRTGEKVFLECVQDMDHENMFWYRQDPGLGLRLIYFSYDVKMKEKGDIPEGYSVSREKKERFSLILESASTNQTSMYLCASSLRGGGASYEQYFGPGTRLTVT.

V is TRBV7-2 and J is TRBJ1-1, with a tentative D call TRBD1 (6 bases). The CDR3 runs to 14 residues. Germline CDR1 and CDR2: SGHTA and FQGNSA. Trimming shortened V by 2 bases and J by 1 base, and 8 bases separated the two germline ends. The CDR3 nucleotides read TGTGCCAGCAGCTTAAACAGGGCGAACACTGAAGCTTTCTTT. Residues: CASSLNRANTEAFF.

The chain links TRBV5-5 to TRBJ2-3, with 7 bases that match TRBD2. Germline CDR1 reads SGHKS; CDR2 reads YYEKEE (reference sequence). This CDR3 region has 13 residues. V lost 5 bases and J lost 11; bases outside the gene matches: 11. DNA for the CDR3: TGTGCCAGCAGGCCAAACCGGGAGGTGGAGCAGTATTTT. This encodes CASRPNREVEQYF.